This T cell receptor (delta chain) was observed in a study of gamma-delta T cells after stem cell transplantation (dated by TCRdb to the mid-2010s). Notes on this clone: It lacks a known antigen. This DNA translates differently at residue 13 from the TCRdb protein, which is that of a much larger clone; a read error is likely, and the protein shown is the DNA's own translation.

Library prep was done by RT-PCR. Sequencing relied on an Illumina MiSeq. With CATT, TCRdb called clones again from the public reads; duplicate DNA rows were later joined. Counted in this sample were about 15,000 delta-chain clones; approximately 8.5% of them appeared once. The ten largest account for 62% of the sample. As encoded in the germline V gene, CDR1 is GEAIGNYY while CDR2 is EKD. The CDR3, from cysteine to phenylalanine, totals 15 residues. Of the read, only the CDR3 DNA is kept; its 45 bases are in frame from base 1. This clonotype originated in a human donor. It is not recorded whose cells these are; they may come from a transplant donor. The chain is encoded by TRDV2 joined to TRDJ1, with the D segment identity uncertain. The specimen was gamma-delta T cells. The nucleotide sequence is TGCGCCTGTGACACCGCTGCGCCTTACACCGATAAACCCATCTTT. Its protein reads: CACDTAAPYTDKPIF.